The 28 T cell receptor beta chains listed next were all sequenced from one sample in a study of shared clonotypes between healthy human individuals. This table comes from immunoSEQ multiplex PCR, and its TCRdb copy is limited to in-frame clones, with some not included. Of fewer than 400,000 clones listed, around 67% are singletons. Specimen: memory CD4+ T cells sorted from blood. Subset described: CD45RA-negative fraction. The receptors stem from a man aged 30 to 39 in good health.

Comments on this clone: This same CDR3 is encoded by further DNA sequences in the sample. The CDR3, as DNA: TGCGCCAGCAGCCAAGATTTAGGTTCCTACGAGCAGTACTTC. This gives the protein CASSQDLGSYEQYF. V gene TRBV4-1 combines with J gene TRBJ2-7; D is undetermined. Deletions cut 0 bases from V and 1 base from J, with 7 bases between. This CDR3 is built from 14 residues. Germline CDR1 MGHRA, CDR2 YSYEKL.

The chain couples TRBV6-5 to TRBJ2-2; D could derive from TRBD1 or TRBD2 (5 bases each). Trimming pared 5 bases from V and 5 bases from J, leaving 12 bases between. The CDR3 is made up of 14 amino acids. The germline V gene encodes CDR1 MNHEY and CDR2 SVGAGI. The CDR3 loop is CASSSRGRTGELFF. The CDR3 region has the DNA TGTGCCAGCAGTAGCCGGGGCAGGACCGGGGAGCTGTTTTTT.

The genes are TRBV6-5 and TRBJ2-1; D is unclear. CDR1 and CDR2 (germline): MNHEY, SVGAGI. This CDR3 is built from 14 residues. V dropped 8 bases and J dropped 0 bases, with 11 bases sitting between them. The CDR3 spells CASGKSPSYNEQFF. The CDR3 DNA is TGTGCCAGCGGGAAGAGTCCCTCCTACAATGAGCAGTTCTTC.

The rearrangement joins TRBV10-3 to TRBJ2-1; TRBD2 is a possible D gene (5 bases). The CDR3 runs to 15 residues. Trimming pared 4 bases from V and 5 bases from J, leaving 15 bases between. Germline values: CDR1 ENHRY, CDR2 SYGVKD. The CDR3 bases are TGTGCCATCAGTGGAGCGGCTAGCTTGAACAATGAGCAGTTCTTC. Translating it yields CAISGAASLNNEQFF.

This clone was detected only once. The CDR3 sequence: CASSFTLAHGYTF. CDR3 nucleotides: TGTGCCAGCAGCTTCACGCTCGCCCATGGCTACACCTTC. J is TRBJ1-2 and V is TRBV7-9; D call uncertain. The CDR3 is 13 amino acids. The V gene lost 3 bases and the J gene lost 6 bases, with 11 bases spanning the gap. CDR1 and CDR2 (germline): SEHNR, FQNEAQ (reference sequence).

In this sample, this clone turned up a few times. Here the CDR3 DNA reads TGTGCCAGTACAAGATATACAGGGGGTGGCACTGAAGCTTTCTTT. Protein sequence: CASTRYTGGGTEAFF. The V and J genes are TRBV19 and TRBJ1-1; 8 nucleotides align to TRBD1. CDR1 LNHDA and CDR2 SQIVND come from the germline V gene (reference sequence). Trimming took 7 bases from V and 4 from J; bases not matched to a gene: 11. The CDR3 covers 15 residues.

This clone was detected a few times. The rearrangement joins TRBV7-8 to TRBJ2-7, with D tentatively TRBD1 or TRBD2 (5 bases each). Looked up from germline, CDR1 is SGHVS and CDR2 is FQNEAQ. The CDR3 is made up of 17 amino acids. The V gene lost 3 bases and the J gene lost 2 bases, with 20 bases spanning the gap. CDR3 in amino acids: CASSLSLITGPTYEQYF. CDR3 in DNA: TGTGCCAGCAGCTTGTCACTCATTACGGGACCCACCTACGAGCAGTACTTC.

CDR3 bases: TGTGCCAGCAACGAGACAGGGACAAACTATGGCTACACCTTC. Protein sequence: CASNETGTNYGYTF. V usage is TRBV9 and J usage is TRBJ1-2, with 7 bases aligning to TRBD1. CDR1 and CDR2 from the germline V gene are SGDLS and YYNGEE. J gave up 2 bases and V 6 bases, and 7 bases lay outside the gene matches. CDR3 size: 14 residues. Together with reference TRBV9 and TRBJ1-2, the CDR3 gives the full variable domain: DSGVTQTPKHLITATGQRVTLRCSPRSGDLSVYWYQQSLDQGLQFLIQYYNGEERAKGNILERFSAQQFPDLHSELNLSSLELGDSALYFCASNETGTNYGYTFGSGTRLTVV.

The V call is TRBV5-1, the J call TRBJ2-1; possible D gene TRBD1, 6 bases. V was cut by 4 bases and J by 3 bases, with 8 bases left in between. Per germline, CDR1 SGHRS and CDR2 YFSETQ. The CDR3 runs to 13 residues. This CDR3 is CASSEDSYNEQFF. The CDR3 DNA reads as TGCGCCAGCAGCGAGGACAGCTACAATGAGCAGTTCTTC. Full variable domain (remainder filled in from reference TRBV5-1 and TRBJ2-1): KAGVTQTPRYLIKTRGQQVTLSCSPISGHRSVSWYQQTPGQGLQFLFEYFSETQRNKGNFPGRFSGRQFSNSRSEMNVSTLELGDSALYLCASSEDSYNEQFFGPGTRLTVL.

The J gene is TRBJ2-7, the V gene TRBV5-4, with TRBD1 as a possible D gene (5 bases). Germline V gene sequence: CDR1 SGHNT, CDR2 YYREEE (reference sequence). Trimming took off 6 bases at V and 1 base at J, with 11 bases between the two ends. CDR3 length: 13 residues. CDR3 sequence (DNA): TGTGCCAGCAACGTTGACAGATCCTACGAGCAGTACTTC. This translates into CASNVDRSYEQYF.

This clone was observed a few times. The gene calls are TRBV28 and TRBJ1-2; D ambiguous. Germline lookup yields CDR1 MDHEN and CDR2 SYDVKM. This CDR3 region has 13 residues. V lost 7 bases and J 4 bases, leaving 13 bases between the germline ends. The CDR3 region is CASKTPELYGYTF. DNA for the CDR3: TGTGCCAGCAAAACCCCGGAGCTCTATGGCTACACCTTC.

The sample holds a few counts of this clone. This chain connects TRBV7-9 to TRBJ1-1; D remains unclear. Per germline, CDR1 SEHNR and CDR2 FQNEAQ (reference sequence). The CDR3 extends over 12 amino acids. With 1 base removed from V and 6 bases from J, the gap between germline ends came to 6 bases. CDR3 sequence reads: CASSLVSPEAFF. The CDR3 region has the DNA TGTGCCAGCAGCTTAGTAAGCCCTGAAGCTTTCTTT.

This clone has only a few counts. The rearrangement links TRBV6-1 to TRBJ1-5, with a tentative D call TRBD1 (6 bases). From germline, CDR1 is MNHNS and CDR2 SASEGT. V lost 7 bases to trimming and J lost 4 bases, with 11 bases between them. CDR3 length: 13 amino acids. CDR3 DNA sequence: TGTGCCAGCAACCCCACAGGGAATCAGCCCCAGCATTTT. This translates into CASNPTGNQPQHF.

V is TRBV28 and J is TRBJ2-1; D possibly corresponds to TRBD1 (5 bases). Trimming left V 8 bases short and J 0 bases short, with 20 bases between. Germline V gives CDR1 MDHEN, CDR2 SYDVKM. The CDR3 covers 17 residues. The CDR3 is CASSPRAGSSSYNEQFF. In DNA, the CDR3 is TGTGCCAGCTCCCCCAGGGCAGGTTCTAGCTCCTACAATGAGCAGTTCTTC.

With respect to this clone: The sample holds other DNA sequences that translate to the same CDR3. The V gene is TRBV19, the J gene TRBJ2-5, with D unresolved. This CDR3 contains 11 residues. Germline V gene data show CDR1 as LNHDA and CDR2 as SQIVND (reference sequence). Trimming left V 6 bases short and J 5 bases short, with 7 bases between. CDR3 in DNA: TGTGCCAGTAGCCGTTGGGAGACCCAGTACTTC. Its protein is CASSRWETQYF.

This rearrangement joins TRBV6-6 to TRBJ1-3, with D possibly being TRBD1 (6 bases). The CDR3 consists of 16 residues. V was shortened by 6 bases and J by 0 bases, with 15 bases between the two germline ends. Germline assignment: CDR1 MNHNY and CDR2 SVGAGI (reference sequence). CDR3 sequence (DNA): TGTGCCAGCAGCCGCTATCAGACAGGCTCTGGAAACACCATATATTTT. It yields the protein CASSRYQTGSGNTIYF.

The V call is TRBV5-5, the J call TRBJ1-1; D might be TRBD1 (5 bases). The CDR3 spans 15 residues. Trimming took 3 bases from V and 3 from J, leaving 15 bases between them. The germline CDR1 and CDR2 sequences are SGHKS and YYEKEE (reference sequence). The CDR3 nucleotides read TGTGCCAGCAGCTGGGTATGGGACTTGGACACTGAAGCTTTCTTT. Encoded protein: CASSWVWDLDTEAFF. The complete variable domain, with remaining parts taken from reference TRBV5-5 and TRBJ1-1, reads DAGVTQSPTHLIKTRGQQVTLRCSPISGHKSVSWYQQVLGQGPQFIFQYYEKEERGRGNFPDRFSARQFPNYSSELNVNALLLGDSALYLCASSWVWDLDTEAFFGQGTRLTVV.

V usage is TRBV7-9 and J usage is TRBJ2-5, with D possibly matching TRBD1 (5 bases). V gave up 2 bases and J gave up 6 bases, with 10 bases separating them. Germline values: CDR1 SEHNR, CDR2 FQNEAQ (reference sequence). CDR3 length: 13 residues. This chain's CDR3 is CASSLSQGKTQYF. In DNA, the CDR3 is TGTGCCAGCAGCTTAAGCCAGGGAAAGACCCAGTACTTC. The full variable domain, rest sourced from reference TRBV7-9 and TRBJ2-5, is DTGVSQNPRHKITKRGQNVTFRCDPISEHNRLYWYRQTLGQGPEFLTYFQNEAQLEKSRLLSDRFSAERPKGSFSTLEIQRTEQGDSAMYLCASSLSQGKTQYFGPGTRLLVL.

V gene TRBV6-1 combines with J gene TRBJ1-5, with 9 nucleotides matching TRBD1. The ends lost 6 bases at V and 4 bases at J; junction bases unmatched: 1. CDR1 is MNHNS, CDR2 SASEGT, per germline. CDR3 length: 13 residues. CDR3 in amino acids: CASRGQGNQPQHF. The CDR3 DNA sequence: TGTGCCAGCAGGGGACAGGGAAATCAGCCCCAGCATTTT.

Comment on this clone: One junction end does not reproduce the germline sequence, and a read error may be involved. The chain joins TRBV6-1 to TRBJ1-6, with a tentative D call TRBD1 (6 bases). CDR3 length equals 14 residues. Germline V gene sequence: CDR1 MNHNS, CDR2 SASEGT. DNA of the CDR3: TGTGCCAGCAGTAAAGCAGGGGTAAATTCACCCCTCCACTTT. Residues: CASSKAGVNSPLHF.

The chain joins TRBV2 to TRBJ2-3; D unclear. The CDR3 covers 12 residues. Germline values: CDR1 SNHLY, CDR2 FYNNEI. V was clipped by 8 bases and J by 4 bases, with 10 bases between them. The CDR3 DNA reads as TGTGCCAGCGGTTTTTCCGCAGATACGCAGTATTTT. Residues: CASGFSADTQYF.

The chain combines TRBV7-2 with TRBJ2-7; 7 positions match TRBD2. CDR1 and CDR2 (germline): SGHTA, FQGNSA. V shed 5 bases, J shed 3 bases, and the junction held 4 bases outside the gene matches. This CDR3 comprises 13 residues. For the CDR3, the DNA is TGTGCCAGCAGCAATACGGGGGGCTACGAGCAGTACTTC. It translates to CASSNTGGYEQYF.

The chain has TRBV5-4 and TRBJ1-1; TRBD1 aligns across 8 bases. Germline assignment: CDR1 SGHNT and CDR2 YYREEE (reference sequence). The ends lost 4 bases at V and 5 bases at J; junction bases unmatched: 10. The CDR3 has 15 amino acids. The DNA of the CDR3 is TGTGCCAGCAGCCCCGGACAGGGCACGGGTACTGAAGCTTTCTTT. It translates to CASSPGQGTGTEAFF.

The chain employs TRBV28 and TRBJ1-1; D is perhaps TRBD1 (6 bases). Germline-derived CDR1 and CDR2 are MDHEN and SYDVKM. The CDR3 runs to 14 residues. Trimming removed 1 base at V and 4 bases at J, with 10 bases between. DNA of the CDR3: TGTGCCAGCAGTTTATACACAGGGACCACTGAAGCTTTCTTT. This gives the protein CASSLYTGTTEAFF. Full variable domain (missing parts from reference TRBV28 and TRBJ1-1): DVKVTQSSRYLVKRTGEKVFLECVQDMDHENMFWYRQDPGLGLRLIYFSYDVKMKEKGDIPEGYSVSREKKERFSLILESASTNQTSMYLCASSLYTGTTEAFFGQGTRLTVV.

The chain joins TRBV7-8 to TRBJ1-5, with TRBD1 as a possible D gene (6 bases). V lost 6 bases, J lost 2 bases, and 14 bases lay in between. The germline V gene has CDR1 SGHVS and CDR2 FQNEAQ. The CDR3 extends over 15 amino acids. CDR3 loop: CASSFQGSGNQPQHF. The CDR3 DNA is TGTGCCAGCAGTTTCCAGGGGAGTGGCAATCAGCCCCAGCATTTT.

This clone was seen many times. The V call is TRBV4-3, the J call TRBJ2-4; the D gene could be TRBD1 or TRBD2 (5 bases each). CDR3 size: 16 residues. The germline gives CDR1 LGHNA, CDR2 YSLEER. V was shortened by 0 bases and J by 5 bases, with 14 bases between the two germline ends. The CDR3 coding sequence is TGCGCCAGCAGCCAAGATATAAGGGGACGCCAAAACATTCAGTACTTC. It specifies CASSQDIRGRQNIQYF.

The count of this clone is one. This chain joins TRBV29-1 and TRBJ2-1, with 9 bases identical to TRBD2. V lost 4 bases and J lost 9; bases outside the gene matches: 4. The CDR3 has 12 amino acids. Germline values: CDR1 SQVTM, CDR2 ANQGSEA. The CDR3 reads CSVGLAGLEQFF. The DNA of the CDR3 is TGCAGCGTTGGGCTAGCGGGACTTGAGCAGTTCTTC.

The chain joins TRBV4-1 to TRBJ2-7; 7 bases match TRBD1. CDR1 and CDR2 (germline): MGHRA, YSYEKL. The CDR3 sequence is 15 residues long. The J segment lost 5 bases and the V segment lost 4 bases, leaving 11 bases of the junction unmatched. CDR3 protein: CASSPPLSQGNEQYF. The CDR3 coding sequence is TGCGCCAGCAGCCCACCGCTCTCACAGGGGAACGAGCAGTACTTC.